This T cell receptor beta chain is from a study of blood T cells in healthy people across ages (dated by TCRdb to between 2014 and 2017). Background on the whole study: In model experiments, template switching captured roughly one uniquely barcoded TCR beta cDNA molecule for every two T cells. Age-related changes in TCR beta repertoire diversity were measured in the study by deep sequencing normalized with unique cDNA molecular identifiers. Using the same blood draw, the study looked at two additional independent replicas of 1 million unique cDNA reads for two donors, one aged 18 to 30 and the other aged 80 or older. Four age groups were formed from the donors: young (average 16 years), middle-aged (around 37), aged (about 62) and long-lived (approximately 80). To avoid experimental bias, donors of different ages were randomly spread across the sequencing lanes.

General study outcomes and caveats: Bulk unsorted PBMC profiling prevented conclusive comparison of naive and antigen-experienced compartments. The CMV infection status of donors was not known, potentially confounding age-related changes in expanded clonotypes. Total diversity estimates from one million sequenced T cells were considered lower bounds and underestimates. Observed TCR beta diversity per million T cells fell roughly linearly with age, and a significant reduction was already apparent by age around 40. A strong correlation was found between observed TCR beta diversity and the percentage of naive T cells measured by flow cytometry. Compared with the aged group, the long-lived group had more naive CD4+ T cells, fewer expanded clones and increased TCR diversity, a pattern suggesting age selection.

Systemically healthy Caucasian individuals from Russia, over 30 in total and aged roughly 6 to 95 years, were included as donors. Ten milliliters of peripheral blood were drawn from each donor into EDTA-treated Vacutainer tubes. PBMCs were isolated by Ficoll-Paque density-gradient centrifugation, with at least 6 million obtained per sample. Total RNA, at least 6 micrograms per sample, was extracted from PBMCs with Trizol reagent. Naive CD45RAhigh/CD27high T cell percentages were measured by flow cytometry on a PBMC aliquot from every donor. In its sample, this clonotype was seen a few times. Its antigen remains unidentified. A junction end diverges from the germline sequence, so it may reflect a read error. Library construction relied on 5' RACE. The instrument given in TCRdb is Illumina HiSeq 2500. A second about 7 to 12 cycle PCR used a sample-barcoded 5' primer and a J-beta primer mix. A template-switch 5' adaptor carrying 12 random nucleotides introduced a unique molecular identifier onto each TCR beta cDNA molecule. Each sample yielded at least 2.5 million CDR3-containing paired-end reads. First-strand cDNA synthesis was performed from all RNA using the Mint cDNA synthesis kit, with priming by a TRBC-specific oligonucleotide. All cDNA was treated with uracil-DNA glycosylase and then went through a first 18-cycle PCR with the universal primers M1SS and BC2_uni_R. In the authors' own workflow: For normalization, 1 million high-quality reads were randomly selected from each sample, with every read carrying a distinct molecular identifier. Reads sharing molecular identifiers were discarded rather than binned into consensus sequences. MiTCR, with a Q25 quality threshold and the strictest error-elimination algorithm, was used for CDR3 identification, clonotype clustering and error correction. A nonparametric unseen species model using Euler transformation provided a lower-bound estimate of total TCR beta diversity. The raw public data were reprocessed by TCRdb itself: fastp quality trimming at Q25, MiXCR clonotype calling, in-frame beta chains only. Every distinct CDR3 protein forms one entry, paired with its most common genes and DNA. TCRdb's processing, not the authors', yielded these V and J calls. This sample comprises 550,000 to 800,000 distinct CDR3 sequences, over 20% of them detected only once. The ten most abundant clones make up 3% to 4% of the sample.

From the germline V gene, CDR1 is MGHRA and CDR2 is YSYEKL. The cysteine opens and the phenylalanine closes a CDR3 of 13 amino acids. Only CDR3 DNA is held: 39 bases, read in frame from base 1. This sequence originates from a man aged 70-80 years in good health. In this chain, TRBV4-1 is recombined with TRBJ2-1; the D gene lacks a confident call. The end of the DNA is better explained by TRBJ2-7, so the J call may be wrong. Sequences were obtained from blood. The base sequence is TGCGCCAGCGGCCAAGAGGCAAAGAGCGAGCAGTACTTC. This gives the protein CASGQEAKSEQYF.